These 9 T cell receptor beta chains share one sample of origin, sequenced in a study of cytomegalovirus exposure and HLA in healthy donors. Primers for the PCR totalled 60 Vbeta and 13 Jbeta. TCRdb keeps only in-frame clones here, not all; method: immunoSEQ multiplex PCR. Recorded for this sample: under 200,000 clones. The specimen was PBMCs. These receptors were collected from a young woman in good health and CMV-seropositive.

V usage is TRBV19 and J usage is TRBJ2-6; 9 bases align to TRBD1. V gave up 0 bases and J gave up 2 bases; unmatched junction bases: 5. CDR3 length: 18 residues. Per germline, CDR1 LNHDA and CDR2 SQIVND (reference sequence). The CDR3 loop is CASSIDHGTGTGANVLTF. The CDR3 DNA follows: TGTGCCAGTAGTATAGATCATGGGACAGGGACTGGGGCCAACGTCCTGACTTTC.

This chain links TRBV7-9 with TRBJ1-2; 11 positions agree with TRBD1. CDR1 and CDR2 (germline): SEHNR, FQNEAQ (reference sequence). This CDR3 contains 14 residues. V dropped 4 bases and J dropped 7; count of bases not matched to a gene: 5. The CDR3 region is CASSYGQGARGYTF. CDR3 sequence (DNA): TGTGCCAGCAGCTACGGACAGGGGGCTCGTGGCTACACCTTC.

V and J are TRBV6-1 and TRBJ1-1; D might be TRBD1 (6 bases). The V gene's germline CDR1 is MNHNS and CDR2 SASEGT. The V end lost 5 bases, the J end lost 11 bases, and 15 bases lay between the germline ends. This CDR3 spans 12 amino acids. The CDR3 DNA reads as TGTGCCAGCAGTCCGGGTCTTAGGGGGGCTTTCTTT. Its protein is CASSPGLRGAFF.

This sequence joins TRBV15 and TRBJ2-1; 9 nucleotides line up with TRBD1. Germline V gene lookup returns CDR1 LNHNV and CDR2 YYDKDF (reference sequence). This CDR3 spans 15 amino acids. V trimming: 8 bases; J trimming: 2 bases; junction bases outside the gene matches: 7. CDR3 in amino acids: CATEDRDRAYNEQFF. The CDR3 region has the DNA TGTGCCACCGAAGACCGGGACAGGGCCTACAATGAGCAGTTCTTC.

The V and J genes are TRBV10-3 and TRBJ1-2, with 9 bases matching TRBD1. After removal of 1 base from V and 4 bases from J, the junction contained 4 bases not matched to a gene. The CDR3 loop spans 15 amino acids. The V gene's germline CDR1 is ENHRY and CDR2 SYGVKD. The CDR3 nucleotides read TGTGCCATCAGTGAGTTACAGGGGGCAAGCTATGGCTACACCTTC. This gives the protein CAISELQGASYGYTF.

The chain carries TRBV6-4 and TRBJ2-3; D unclear. CDR1 MRHNA and CDR2 SNTAGT come from the germline V gene. The CDR3 has 14 amino acids. The V end was cut by 4 bases, the J end by 6 bases, with 14 bases between. The CDR3 region has the DNA TGTGCCAGCAGTGCCTCAGGAGCTGCGGATACGCAGTATTTT. Translated, it gives CASSASGAADTQYF.

This chain links TRBV10-3 with TRBJ2-7; a weak D match, TRBD2 (7 bases). V gave up 3 bases and J gave up 5 bases, with 20 bases separating them. Germline-derived CDR1 and CDR2 are ENHRY and SYGVKD. The CDR3 sequence is 16 residues long. CDR3 DNA sequence: TGTGCCATCAGTGACCTCCCGAGGGGGGGGATCGACGAGCAGTACTTC. Translated: CAISDLPRGGIDEQYF.

The rearrangement joins TRBV2 to TRBJ1-5, with 8 bases fitting TRBD1. The CDR3 spans 14 residues. The V gene's germline CDR1 is SNHLY and CDR2 FYNNEI. V lost 6 bases, J lost 6 bases, and 7 bases stayed unmatched. The CDR3 sequence is CASRGQGGGQPQHF. CDR3 sequence (DNA): TGTGCCAGCAGAGGACAGGGTGGAGGTCAGCCCCAGCATTTT.

The V and J genes are TRBV2 and TRBJ2-5, with D tentatively TRBD1 (5 bases). The DNA matches TRBJ2-7 better at its end, which makes the J call doubtful. The CDR3 loop spans 13 amino acids. In germline, CDR1 is SNHLY, CDR2 FYNNEI. CDR3 amino acids: CASSADNFDEQYF. CDR3 bases: TGTGCCAGCAGTGCGGACAATTTCGACGAGCAGTACTTC.